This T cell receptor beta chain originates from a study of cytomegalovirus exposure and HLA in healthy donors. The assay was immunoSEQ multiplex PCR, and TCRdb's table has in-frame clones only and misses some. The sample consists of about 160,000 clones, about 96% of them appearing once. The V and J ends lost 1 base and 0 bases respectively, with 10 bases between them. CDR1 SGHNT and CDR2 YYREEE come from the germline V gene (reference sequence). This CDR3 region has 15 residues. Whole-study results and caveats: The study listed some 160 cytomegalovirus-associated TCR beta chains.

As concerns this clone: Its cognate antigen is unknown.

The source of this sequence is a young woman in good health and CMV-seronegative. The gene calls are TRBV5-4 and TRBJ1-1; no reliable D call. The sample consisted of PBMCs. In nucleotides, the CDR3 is TGTGCCAGCAGCTTGTTGGCGGGTATGAACACTGAAGCTTTCTTT. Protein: CASSLLAGMNTEAFF.